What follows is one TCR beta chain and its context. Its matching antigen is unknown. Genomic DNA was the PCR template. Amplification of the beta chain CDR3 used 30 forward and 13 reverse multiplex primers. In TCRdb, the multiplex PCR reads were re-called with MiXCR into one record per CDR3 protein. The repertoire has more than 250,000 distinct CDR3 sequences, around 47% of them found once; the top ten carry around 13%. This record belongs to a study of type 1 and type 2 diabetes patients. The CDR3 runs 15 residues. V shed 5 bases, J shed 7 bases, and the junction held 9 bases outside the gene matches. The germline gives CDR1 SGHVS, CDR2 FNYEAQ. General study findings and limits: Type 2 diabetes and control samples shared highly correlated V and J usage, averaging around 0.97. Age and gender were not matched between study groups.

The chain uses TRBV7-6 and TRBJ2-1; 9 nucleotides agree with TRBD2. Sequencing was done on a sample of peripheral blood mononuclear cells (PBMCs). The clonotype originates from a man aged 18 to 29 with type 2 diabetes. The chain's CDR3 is CASSPIAGAGNEQFF. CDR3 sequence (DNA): TGTGCCAGCAGCCCTATAGCGGGAGCGGGGAATGAGCAGTTCTTC. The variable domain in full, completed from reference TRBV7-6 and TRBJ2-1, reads GAGVSQSPRYKVTKRGQDVALRCDPISGHVSLYWYRQALGQGPEFLTYFNYEAQQDKSGLPNDRFSAERPEGSISTLTIQRTEQRDSAMYRCASSPIAGAGNEQFFGPGTRLTVL.